This T cell receptor beta chain was sequenced in a study of neoadjuvant anti-PD-1 for oral cavity cancer. Overall study: Non-progressing patients received a fourth nivolumab dose near day 43, then surgery on days 50-56.

Described time point: after neoadjuvant nivolumab, at surgical resection. Data came from immunoSEQ multiplex PCR; TCRdb stores just in-frame clones and leaves some out. Among 40,000 or so clones listed, more than 35% were seen once. V was clipped by 3 bases and J by 1 base; unmatched bases: 7. Per the germline V gene, CDR1 is SGHRS and CDR2 is YFSETQ. This CDR3 region has 16 residues. This clone was counted only a few times. Sequences were derived from tumor tissue, sampled after nivolumab (anti-PD-1) treatment. This chain connects TRBV5-1 to TRBJ2-3; 8 positions agree with TRBD2. This sequence originates from a person aged 40 to 85 with oral cavity squamous cell carcinoma. CDR3 protein: CASSSGGLGGTDTQYF. The CDR3 nucleotides read TGCGCCAGCAGCTCGGGGGGGCTGGGCGGCACAGATACGCAGTATTTT.